A single sample is the source of the 14 T cell receptor beta chains below, sequenced in a study of Ad26.COV2.S vaccination and SARS-CoV-2 variants. TCRdb's copy holds only in-frame clones and misses some; the assay was immunoSEQ multiplex PCR. The table includes hundreds of thousands of clones, about 88% detected once. The sample's treatment: roughly 18 received Ad26.COV2.S at low or high dose, single or two shots; 5 received placebo; per-sample allocation not given. The investigators took samples on day 63 after the first vaccine or placebo injection. Sequences were derived from peripheral blood, sampled in a trial of Ad26.COV2.S vaccine versus placebo. Receptor source: a person between 18 and 60 years old who received the Ad26.COV2.S COVID-19 vaccine or a placebo.

CDR3 loop: CASSYRAGNTIYF. The CDR3 nucleotides are TGTGCCAGCAGCTACAGGGCGGGAAACACCATATATTTT. The chain carries TRBV7-2 and TRBJ1-3; the D gene is possibly TRBD1 (6 bases). This CDR3 is 13 amino acids long. Germline V gene lookup returns CDR1 SGHTA and CDR2 FQGNSA. Trimming took off 4 bases at V and 4 bases at J, with 8 bases between the two ends.

The rearrangement joins TRBV3-1 (or the pseudogene TRBV3-2) to TRBJ2-3, with TRBD2 identical over 7 bases. CDR3 length: 18 residues. J was trimmed by 0 bases and V by 6 bases; bases with no gene match: 15. The germline V gene has CDR1 LGHDT and CDR2 YNNKEL (reference sequence). The CDR3 is CASRGGPGTFTSTDTQYF. CDR3 DNA: TGTGCCAGCAGGGGAGGGCCCGGAACCTTCACTAGCACAGATACGCAGTATTTT.

The gene calls are TRBV28 and TRBJ1-4; no clear D gene. Germline loops: CDR1 MDHEN, CDR2 SYDVKM. Between the trimmed V and J ends, which lost 5 bases and 3 bases, there was a span of 1 base. The CDR3 runs to 11 residues. This CDR3 reads CASSPNEKLFF. The CDR3, as DNA: TGTGCCAGCAGTCCTAATGAAAAACTGTTTTTT.

The table lists this clone with a count of one. This chain links TRBV6-4 with TRBJ2-1; D assignment may be TRBD1 or TRBD2 (5 bases each). The CDR3 is 16 residues long. Germline V gene data show CDR1 as MRHNA and CDR2 as SNTAGT. V gave up 11 bases and J gave up 0 bases, with 20 bases separating them. The CDR3 is CALQARRSRSYNEQFF. Here the CDR3 DNA reads TGTGCCCTACAGGCTCGGAGGTCTCGCTCCTACAATGAGCAGTTCTTC.

This chain links TRBV19 with TRBJ1-5, with a tentative D call TRBD1 (6 bases). CDR1 and CDR2 from the germline V gene are LNHDA and SQIVND (reference sequence). V was shortened by 6 bases and J by 3 bases, with 15 bases between the two germline ends. The CDR3 loop spans 15 amino acids. The CDR3 DNA sequence: TGTGCCAGTAGGGTAGGAAACAGGGTCAATCAGCCCCAGCATTTT. Amino acid sequence: CASRVGNRVNQPQHF.

The V gene is TRBV2, the J gene TRBJ1-3; D may be TRBD1 (5 bases). The germline CDR1 and CDR2 sequences are SNHLY and FYNNEI. Trimming cost V 5 bases and J 2 bases, with 7 bases left between them. CDR3 length: 13 residues. CDR3 residues: CASSRGTGNTIYF. CDR3 coding DNA: TGTGCCAGCAGTAGGGGTACTGGAAACACCATATATTTT.

This chain connects TRBV7-9 to TRBJ2-1; possible D gene TRBD1, 6 bases. V lost 1 base and J 8 bases, leaving 15 bases between the germline ends. The CDR3 covers 15 residues. CDR1 is SEHNR, CDR2 FQNEAQ, per germline (reference sequence). CDR3 nucleotides: TGTGCCAGCAGCTTAGATGGGGGCCCGCAGGATGAGCAGTTCTTC. Translation gives CASSLDGGPQDEQFF.

The gene calls are TRBV18 and TRBJ2-7; tentatively, D is TRBD1 (5 bases). Germline lookup yields CDR1 KGHSH and CDR2 LQKENI. The CDR3 loop spans 14 amino acids. V shed 4 bases and J shed 0 bases, with 10 bases lying between them. CDR3 residues: CASSLQGNSYEQYF. CDR3 nucleotides: TGTGCCAGCTCACTTCAGGGTAACTCCTACGAGCAGTACTTC.

V and J are TRBV18 and TRBJ1-6; D uncertain. The germline V and J ends were trimmed by 4 bases and 2 bases, with 15 bases remaining between them. Germline CDR1 and CDR2: KGHSH and LQKENI. The CDR3 is 17 residues long. This chain's CDR3 is CASSQSRVSTYNSPLHF. CDR3 bases: TGTGCCAGCTCACAAAGTAGGGTTTCCACCTATAATTCACCCCTCCACTTT.

V is TRBV11-3 and J is TRBJ2-7; 8 nucleotides align to TRBD1. Germline CDR1 reads SGHNT; CDR2 reads YENEEA. There are 16 residues in the CDR3. The V segment lost 1 base and the J segment 4 bases; nucleotides outside the gene matches: 9. The CDR3 DNA follows: TGTGCCAGCAGCTTAGGAGGCAGGGGGCCCCCATACGAGCAGTACGTC. Its protein is CASSLGGRGPPYEQYV.

This sequence joins TRBV7-3 and TRBJ2-1; D uncertain. From germline, CDR1 is SGHTA and CDR2 FQGTGA. The V and J ends lost 5 bases and 8 bases respectively, with 13 bases between them. The CDR3 consists of 13 residues. CDR3 coding DNA: TGTGCCAGCAGCCCGCAACTAAGCGATGAGCAGTTCTTC. Its translation: CASSPQLSDEQFF.

The V and J genes are TRBV7-2 and TRBJ2-4; no definite D call. V was pared by 1 base and J by 0 bases, with 10 bases between. Germline V CDR1 and CDR2: SGHTA, FQGNSA. CDR3 size: 16 residues. The CDR3 DNA sequence: TGTGCCAGCAGCTTAGATGTCCAGATAGCCAAAAACATTCAGTACTTC. It specifies CASSLDVQIAKNIQYF.

The chain combines TRBV6-5 with TRBJ1-5; D not certain. The CDR3 is 14 residues long. CDR1 is MNHEY, CDR2 SVGAGI, per germline. Trimming removed 5 bases at V and 6 bases at J, with 14 bases between. This CDR3 is CASSPGLGRQPQHF. The DNA for the CDR3 is TGTGCCAGCAGTCCAGGCCTGGGCCGTCAGCCCCAGCATTTT.

The chain employs TRBV7-9 and TRBJ1-6; D not certain. Germline CDR1 and CDR2: SEHNR and FQNEAQ (reference sequence). The ends were cut back, 2 bases at V and 5 bases at J, with 7 bases in the middle. The CDR3 totals 14 residues. This chain's CDR3 is CASSLSRNNSPLHF. CDR3 DNA sequence: TGTGCCAGCAGCTTATCCAGAAATAATTCACCCCTCCACTTT.